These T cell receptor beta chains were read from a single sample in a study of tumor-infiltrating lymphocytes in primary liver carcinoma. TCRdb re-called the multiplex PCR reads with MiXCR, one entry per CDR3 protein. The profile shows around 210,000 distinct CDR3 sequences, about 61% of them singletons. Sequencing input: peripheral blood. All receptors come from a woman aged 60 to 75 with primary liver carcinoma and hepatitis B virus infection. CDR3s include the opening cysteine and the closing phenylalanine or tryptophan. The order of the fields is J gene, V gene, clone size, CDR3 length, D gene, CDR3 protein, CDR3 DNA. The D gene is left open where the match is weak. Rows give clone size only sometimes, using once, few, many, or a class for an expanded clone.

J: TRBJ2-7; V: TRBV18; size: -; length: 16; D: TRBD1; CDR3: CASSPDRTGGAYEQYF; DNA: TGTGCCAGCTCACCAGATCGAACAGGGGGCGCGTACGAGCAGTACTTC
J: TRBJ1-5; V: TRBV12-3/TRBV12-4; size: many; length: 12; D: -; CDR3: CASSLLRQPQHF; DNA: TGTGCCAGCAGTTTATTGCGTCAGCCCCAGCATTTT
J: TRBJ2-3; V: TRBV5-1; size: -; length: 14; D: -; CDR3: CASSRQSQGDTQYF; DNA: TGCGCCAGCAGCAGACAGAGTCAAGGAGATACGCAGTATTTT
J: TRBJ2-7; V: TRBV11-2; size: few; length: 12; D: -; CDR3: CASGGDFYEHYF; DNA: TGTGCCAGCGGCGGGGACTTCTACGAGCACTACTTC
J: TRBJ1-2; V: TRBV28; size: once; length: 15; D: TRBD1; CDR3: CASRQTGAGDYGYTF; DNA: TGTGCCAGCAGGCAAACAGGGGCTGGGGACTATGGCTACACCTTC
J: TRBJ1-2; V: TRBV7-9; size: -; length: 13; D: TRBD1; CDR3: CASSSDRGNGYTF; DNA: TGTGCCAGCAGCTCAGACAGGGGCAATGGCTACACCTTC
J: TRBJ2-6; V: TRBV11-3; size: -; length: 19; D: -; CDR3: CANSLQGALHDSGANVLNF; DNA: TGTGCCAACAGCTTACAAGGAGCGCTTCATGACTCTGGGGCCAACGTCCTGAATTTC
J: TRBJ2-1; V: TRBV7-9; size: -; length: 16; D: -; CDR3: CASSRVGRKGYNEQFF; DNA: TGTGCCAGCAGCCGCGTAGGACGGAAGGGTTACAATGAGCAGTTCTTC
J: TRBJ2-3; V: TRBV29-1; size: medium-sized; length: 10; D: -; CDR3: CSVDTDTQYF; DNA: TGCAGCGTTGACACAGATACGCAGTATTTT
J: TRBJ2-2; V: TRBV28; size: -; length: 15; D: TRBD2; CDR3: CASSGDYATTGELFF; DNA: TGTGCCAGCAGTGGGGACTATGCCACCACCGGGGAGCTGTTTTTT
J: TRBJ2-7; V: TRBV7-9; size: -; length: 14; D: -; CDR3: CASSSTGDSYEQYF; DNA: TGTGCCAGCAGCTCGACAGGAGACTCCTACGAGCAGTACTTC
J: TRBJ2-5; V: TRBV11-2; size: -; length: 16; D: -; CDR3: CASSLEGGSRGETQYF; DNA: TGTGCCAGCAGCTTAGAGGGAGGAAGTAGAGGGGAGACCCAGTACTTC
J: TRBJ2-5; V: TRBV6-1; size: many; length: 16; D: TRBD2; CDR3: CASSPKRLAGDETQYF; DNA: TGTGCCAGCAGCCCAAAACGGCTAGCGGGAGACGAGACCCAGTACTTC
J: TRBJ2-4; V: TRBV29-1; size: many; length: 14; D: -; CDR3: CSVVGGGAKNIQYF; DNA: TGCAGCGTTGTGGGAGGGGGAGCCAAAAACATTCAGTACTTC
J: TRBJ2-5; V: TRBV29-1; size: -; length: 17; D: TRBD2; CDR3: CSVAARVTGGRHNEQYF; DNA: TGCAGCGTCGCGGCCAGAGTAACTGGCGGGAGACACAATGAGCAGTACTTC
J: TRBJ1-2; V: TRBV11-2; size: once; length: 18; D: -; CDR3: CASILDLGSAGYRDGYTF; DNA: TGTGCCAGCATCTTAGATTTGGGGTCGGCGGGCTACAGGGATGGCTACACCTTC
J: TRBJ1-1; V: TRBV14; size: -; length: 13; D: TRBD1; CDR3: CASSQRQGIEAFF; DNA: TGTGCCAGCAGCCAAAGACAGGGGATAGAAGCTTTCTTT
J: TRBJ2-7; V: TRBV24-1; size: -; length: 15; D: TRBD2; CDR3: CATSESGRASYEQYF; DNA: TGTGCCACGAGTGAAAGCGGGAGGGCCTCTTACGAGCAGTACTTC
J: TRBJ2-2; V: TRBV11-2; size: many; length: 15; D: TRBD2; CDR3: CASTVLAGSTGELFF; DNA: TGTGCCAGCACGGTACTAGCGGGGAGCACCGGGGAGCTGTTTTTT
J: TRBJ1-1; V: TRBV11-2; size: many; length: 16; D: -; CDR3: CASSLVGGLTNTEAFF; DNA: TGTGCCAGCAGCTTAGTCGGGGGACTCACGAACACTGAAGCTTTCTTT
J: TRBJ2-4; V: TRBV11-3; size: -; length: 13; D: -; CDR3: CDSSLGKGNIQYF; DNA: TGTGACAGCAGCTTGGGCAAGGGGAACATTCAGTACTTC
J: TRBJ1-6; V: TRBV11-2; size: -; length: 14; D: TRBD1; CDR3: CASSQQGINSPLHF; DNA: TGTGCCAGCAGCCAACAGGGGATTAATTCACCCCTCCACTTT
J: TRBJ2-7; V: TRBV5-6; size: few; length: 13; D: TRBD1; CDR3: CASSPGTAYEQYF; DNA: TGTGCCAGCAGCCCAGGGACAGCCTACGAGCAGTACTTC
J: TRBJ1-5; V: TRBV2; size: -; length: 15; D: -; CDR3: CASSELAQGNQPQHF; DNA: TGTGCCAGCAGTGAACTGGCCCAAGGCAATCAGCCCCAGCATTTT
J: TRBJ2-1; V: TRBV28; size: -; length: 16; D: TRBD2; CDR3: CASSLPGLAGVYDQFF; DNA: TGTGCCAGCAGTTTACCGGGACTAGCGGGAGTTTATGATCAGTTCTTC
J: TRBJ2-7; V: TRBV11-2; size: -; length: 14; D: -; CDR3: CASSLMGTTYEQYF; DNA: TGTGCCAGCAGCTTGATGGGAACCACCTACGAGCAGTACTTC
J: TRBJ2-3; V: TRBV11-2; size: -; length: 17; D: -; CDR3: CASSPPSGGTVTDTQYF; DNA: TGTGCCAGCAGCCCCCCCTCGGGAGGGACAGTTACAGATACGCAATATTTT
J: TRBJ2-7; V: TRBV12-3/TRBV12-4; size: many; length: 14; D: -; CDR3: CASSLFGADYEQYF; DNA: TGTGCCAGCAGTCTGTTTGGCGCGGACTACGAGCAGTACTTC
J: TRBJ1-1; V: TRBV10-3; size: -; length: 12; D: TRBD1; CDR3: CAISKSGGEAFF; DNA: TGTGCCATCAGTAAGTCAGGGGGTGAAGCTTTCTTT
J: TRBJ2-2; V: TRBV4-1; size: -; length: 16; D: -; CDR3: CASTTSVGRTSGEPFF; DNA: TGCGCCAGCACCACGTCGGTGGGGCGCACTTCCGGGGAGCCGTTTTTT
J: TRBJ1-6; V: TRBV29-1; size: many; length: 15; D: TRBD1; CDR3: CSVEIPDRENSPLHF; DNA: TGCAGCGTTGAAATACCAGACAGGGAGAATTCACCCCTCCACTTT
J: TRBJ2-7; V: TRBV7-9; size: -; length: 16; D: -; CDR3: CASGLGGRGRLDEQCF; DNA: TGTGCCAGCGGCTTAGGGGGGAGGGGCCGTTTGGACGAGCAGTGCTTC
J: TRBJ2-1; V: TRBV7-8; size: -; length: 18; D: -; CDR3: CASTILGGGQGTYNEQFF; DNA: TGTGCCAGCACTATACTGGGGGGAGGGCAGGGGACCTACAATGAGCAGTTCTTC
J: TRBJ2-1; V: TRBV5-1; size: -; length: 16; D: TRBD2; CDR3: CASGILAGASYNEQFF; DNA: TGCGCCAGCGGCATACTAGCGGGGGCCTCCTACAATGAGCAGTTCTTC
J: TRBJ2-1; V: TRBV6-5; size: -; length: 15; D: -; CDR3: CASSFRGSSYNKQFF; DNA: TGTGCCAGCAGTTTCCGGGGGAGCTCCTACAATAAGCAGTTCTTC
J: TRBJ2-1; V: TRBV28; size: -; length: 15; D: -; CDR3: CAISHRAPTDNEQFF; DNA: TGTGCCATCAGTCACCGGGCTCCCACGGACAATGAGCAGTTCTTC
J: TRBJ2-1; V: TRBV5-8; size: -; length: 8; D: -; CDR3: CASSFDRF; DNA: TGTGCCAGCAGTTTCGACAGGTTC
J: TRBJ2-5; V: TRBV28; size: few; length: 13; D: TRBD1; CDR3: CASSLGQVETQYF; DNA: TGTGCCAGCAGTCTAGGACAGGTAGAGACCCAGTACTTC
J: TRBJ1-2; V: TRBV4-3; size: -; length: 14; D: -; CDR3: CASSAELEIYGYTF; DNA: TGCGCCAGCAGCGCTGAGTTGGAGATCTATGGCTACACCTTC
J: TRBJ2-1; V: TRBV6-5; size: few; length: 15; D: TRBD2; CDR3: CASSYRAGGPSEQLF; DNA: TGTGCCAGCAGTTACAGGGCGGGAGGGCCGAGTGAGCAGCTCTTC
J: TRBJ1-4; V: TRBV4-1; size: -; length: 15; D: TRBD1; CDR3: CAGSSLQGGNEKLFF; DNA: TGTGCCGGTAGCTCCTTACAGGGGGGAAATGAAAAACTGTTTTTT